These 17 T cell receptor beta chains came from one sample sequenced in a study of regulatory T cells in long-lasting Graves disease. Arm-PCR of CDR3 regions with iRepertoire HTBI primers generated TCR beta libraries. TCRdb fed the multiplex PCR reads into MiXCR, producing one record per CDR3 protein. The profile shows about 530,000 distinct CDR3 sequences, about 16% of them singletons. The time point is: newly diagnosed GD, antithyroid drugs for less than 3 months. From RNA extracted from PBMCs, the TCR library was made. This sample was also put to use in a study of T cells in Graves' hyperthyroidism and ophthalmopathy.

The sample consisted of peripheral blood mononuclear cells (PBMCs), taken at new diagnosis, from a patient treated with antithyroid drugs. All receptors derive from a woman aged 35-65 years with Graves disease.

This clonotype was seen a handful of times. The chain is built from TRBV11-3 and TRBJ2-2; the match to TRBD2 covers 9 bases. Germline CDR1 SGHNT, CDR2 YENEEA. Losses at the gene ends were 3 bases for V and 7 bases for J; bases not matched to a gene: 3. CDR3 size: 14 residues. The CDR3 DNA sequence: TGTGCCAGCAGCTTTAGCGGGGGTGGCGGGGAGCTGTTTTTT. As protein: CASSFSGGGGELFF.

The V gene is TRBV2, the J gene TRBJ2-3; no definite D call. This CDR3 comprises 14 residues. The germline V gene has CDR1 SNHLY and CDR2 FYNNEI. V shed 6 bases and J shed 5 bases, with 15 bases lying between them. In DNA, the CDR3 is TGTGCCAGCAGGGATCTGTTGTCTGGAGATACGCAGTATTTT. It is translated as CASRDLLSGDTQYF.

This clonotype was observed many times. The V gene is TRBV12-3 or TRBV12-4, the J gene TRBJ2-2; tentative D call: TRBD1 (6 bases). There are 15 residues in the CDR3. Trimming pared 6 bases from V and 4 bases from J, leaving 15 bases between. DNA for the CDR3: TGTGCCAGCAGCCTACCAGGGGCGGTCACCGGGGAGCTGTTTTTT. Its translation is CASSLPGAVTGELFF.

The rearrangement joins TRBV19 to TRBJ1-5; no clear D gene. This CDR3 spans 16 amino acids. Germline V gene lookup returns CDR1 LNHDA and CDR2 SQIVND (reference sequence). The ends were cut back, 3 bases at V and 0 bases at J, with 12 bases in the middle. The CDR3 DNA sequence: TGTGCCAGTAGTATTTACGAGCCCTATAGCAATCAGCCCCAGCATTTT. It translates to CASSIYEPYSNQPQHF.

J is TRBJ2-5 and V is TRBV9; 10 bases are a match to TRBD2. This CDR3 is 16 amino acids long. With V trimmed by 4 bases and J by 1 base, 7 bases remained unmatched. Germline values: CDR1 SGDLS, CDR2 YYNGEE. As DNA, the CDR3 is TGTGCCAGCAGCCGGTGGGCTAGCGGGGGCCAAGAGACCCAGTACTTC. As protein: CASSRWASGGQETQYF.

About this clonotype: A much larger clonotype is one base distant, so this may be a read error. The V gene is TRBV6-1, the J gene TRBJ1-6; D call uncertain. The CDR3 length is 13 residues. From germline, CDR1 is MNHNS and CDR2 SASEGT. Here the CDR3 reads CASSKAENSPLHF. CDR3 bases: TGTGCCAGCAGTAAAGCGGAAAATTCACCCCTCCACTTT.

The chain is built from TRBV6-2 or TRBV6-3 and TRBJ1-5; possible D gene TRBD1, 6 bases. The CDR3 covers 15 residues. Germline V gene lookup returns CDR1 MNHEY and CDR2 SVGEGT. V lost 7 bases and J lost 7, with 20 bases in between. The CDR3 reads CASKGGGDLAQPQHF. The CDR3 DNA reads TGTGCCAGCAAGGGGGGGGGGGACCTGGCCCAGCCCCAGCATTTT.

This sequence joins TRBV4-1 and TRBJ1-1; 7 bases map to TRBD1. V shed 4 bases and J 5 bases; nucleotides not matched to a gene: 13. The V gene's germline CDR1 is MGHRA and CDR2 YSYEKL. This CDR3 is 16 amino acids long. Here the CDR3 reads CASSPGPTGWNTEAFF. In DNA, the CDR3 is TGCGCCAGCAGCCCTGGCCCGACAGGGTGGAATACTGAAGCTTTCTTT.

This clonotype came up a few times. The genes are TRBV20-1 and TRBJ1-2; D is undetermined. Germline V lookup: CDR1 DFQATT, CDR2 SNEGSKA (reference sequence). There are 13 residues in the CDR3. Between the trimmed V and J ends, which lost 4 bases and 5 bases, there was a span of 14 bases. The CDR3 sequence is CSAILDNRYGYTF. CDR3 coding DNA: TGCAGTGCTATCCTGGATAACAGATATGGCTACACCTTC.

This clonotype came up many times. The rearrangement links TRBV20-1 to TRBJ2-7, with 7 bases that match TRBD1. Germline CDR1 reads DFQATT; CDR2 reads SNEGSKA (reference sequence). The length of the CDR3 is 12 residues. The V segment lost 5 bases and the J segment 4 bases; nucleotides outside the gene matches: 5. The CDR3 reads CSAGKTGYEQYF. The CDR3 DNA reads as TGCAGTGCTGGCAAGACAGGGTACGAGCAGTACTTC.

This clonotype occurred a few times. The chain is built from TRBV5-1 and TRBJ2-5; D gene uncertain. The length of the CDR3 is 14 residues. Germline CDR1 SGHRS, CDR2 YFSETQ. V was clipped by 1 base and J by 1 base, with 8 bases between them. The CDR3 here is CASSLSAVQETQYF. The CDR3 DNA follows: TGCGCCAGCAGCTTGAGTGCAGTCCAAGAGACCCAGTACTTC.

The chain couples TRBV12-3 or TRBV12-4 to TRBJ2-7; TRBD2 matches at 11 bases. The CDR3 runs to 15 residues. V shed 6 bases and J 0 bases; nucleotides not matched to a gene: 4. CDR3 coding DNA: TGTGCCAGCAGGCTAGCGGGGGGCCTCTCCTACGAGCAGTACTTC. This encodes CASRLAGGLSYEQYF.

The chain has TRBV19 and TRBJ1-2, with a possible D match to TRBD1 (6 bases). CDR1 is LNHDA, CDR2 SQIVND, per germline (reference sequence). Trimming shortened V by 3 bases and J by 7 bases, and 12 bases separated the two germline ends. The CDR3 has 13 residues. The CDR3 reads CASSMRGAGGYTF. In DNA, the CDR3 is TGTGCCAGTAGTATGCGGGGGGCGGGTGGCTACACCTTC.

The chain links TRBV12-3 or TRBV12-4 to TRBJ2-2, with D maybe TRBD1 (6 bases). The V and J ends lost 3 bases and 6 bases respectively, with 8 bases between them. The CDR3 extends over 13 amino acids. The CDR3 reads CASSFKGAGELFF. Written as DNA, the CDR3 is TGTGCCAGCAGTTTTAAGGGGGCCGGGGAGCTGTTTTTT.

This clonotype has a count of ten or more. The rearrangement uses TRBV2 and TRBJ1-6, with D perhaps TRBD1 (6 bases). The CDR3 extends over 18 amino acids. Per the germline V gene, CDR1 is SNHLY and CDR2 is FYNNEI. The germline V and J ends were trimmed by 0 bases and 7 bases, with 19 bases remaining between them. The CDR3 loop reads CASSEASPGAGANSPLHF. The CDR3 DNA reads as TGTGCCAGCAGTGAAGCCTCTCCGGGGGCAGGGGCGAATTCACCCCTCCACTTT.

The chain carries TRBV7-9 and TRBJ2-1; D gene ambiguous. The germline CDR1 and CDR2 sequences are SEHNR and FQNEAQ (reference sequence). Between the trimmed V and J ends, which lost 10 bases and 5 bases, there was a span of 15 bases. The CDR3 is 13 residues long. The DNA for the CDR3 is TGTGCCATAAGAGGAGTGGGGAACAATGAGCAGTTCTTC. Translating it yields CAIRGVGNNEQFF.

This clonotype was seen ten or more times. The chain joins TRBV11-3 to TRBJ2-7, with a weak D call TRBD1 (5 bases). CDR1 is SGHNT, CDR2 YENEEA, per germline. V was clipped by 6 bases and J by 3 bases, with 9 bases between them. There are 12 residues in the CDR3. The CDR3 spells CASSHQGYEQYF. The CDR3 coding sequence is TGTGCCAGCAGTCACCAGGGCTACGAGCAGTACTTC.